A selection of T cell receptor beta chains follows, all from one sample in a study of blood T cell repertoires in COVID-19. Sequencing used immunoSEQ multiplex PCR; TCRdb keeps in-frame clones, though not all of them. The repertoire holds 150,000 to 200,000 clones, about 87% seen once, with 25% to 30% in the top ten. The sample was peripheral blood. All receptors come from a man aged 60 to 69 with acute or convalescent COVID-19. The CDR3 runs from the conserved cysteine through the conserved F or W. A D gene is named only where the DNA matches it firmly. Expanded clones get a size class; other rows say once, few or many, or leave the size out.

D: -
size: -
J: TRBJ2-5
V: TRBV5-1
DNA: TGCGCCAGCAGTTGGTCCACTCAAGAGACCCAGTACTTC
CDR3: CASSWSTQETQYF

D: -
size: few
J: TRBJ1-2
V: TRBV30
DNA: TGTGCCTGGAGTGTAGGAGGGATGGGGGGTCTCAACTATGGCTACACCTTC
CDR3: CAWSVGGMGGLNYGYTF

D: TRBD2
size: -
J: TRBJ2-1
V: TRBV30
DNA: TGTGCCTGGAGGGGACTAGCGGGGGGGCCAAACAATGAGCAGTTCTTC
CDR3: CAWRGLAGGPNNEQFF

D: TRBD1
size: -
J: TRBJ1-5
V: TRBV6-6
DNA: TGTGCCAGCAGTCTCTCACAGGGGCTGGGCAATCAGCCCCAGCATTTT
CDR3: CASSLSQGLGNQPQHF

D: -
size: -
J: TRBJ1-2
V: TRBV12-2
DNA: TGTGCAAGTCGCGCCTCCGGGACAGGGCTGATTGGCTACACCTTC
CDR3: CASRASGTGLIGYTF

D: TRBD2
size: -
J: TRBJ2-1
V: TRBV19
DNA: TGTGCCAGTAGTCGACTAGCGGGAGGGGGCAATGAGCAGTTCTTC
CDR3: CASSRLAGGGNEQFF

D: TRBD1
size: few
J: TRBJ1-6
V: TRBV2
DNA: TGTGCCAGCAGTGGTGGGGACAGCTCCTATAATTCACCCCTCCACTTT
CDR3: CASSGGDSSYNSPLHF

D: -
size: -
J: TRBJ1-5
V: TRBV3-1/TRBV3-2
DNA: TGTGCCAGCAGCCATGGCAAAAATCAGCCCCAGCATTTT
CDR3: CASSHGKNQPQHF

D: TRBD2
size: -
J: TRBJ2-1
V: TRBV4-3
DNA: TGCGCCAGCAGCCAAATGACTAGCGCAGACAATGAGCAGTTCTTC
CDR3: CASSQMTSADNEQFF

D: -
size: -
J: TRBJ1-1
V: TRBV20-1
DNA: TGCAGTGCTGTCCTAGACAGGGAAGCTTTCTTT
CDR3: CSAVLDREAFF

D: -
size: -
J: TRBJ1-5
V: TRBV6-5
DNA: TGTGCCAGCAGTTCCTCCGGGGGTTCGAATCAGCCCCAGCATTTT
CDR3: CASSSSGGSNQPQHF

D: -
size: -
J: TRBJ1-2
V: TRBV30
DNA: TGTGCCTGGAAGGGTGGGGCAGAAGATGGCTACACCTTC
CDR3: CAWKGGAEDGYTF

D: -
size: -
J: TRBJ2-6
V: TRBV21-1
DNA: TGTGCCAGCAGCAAAACGAATCAGGGACAGTTGTTCGCCGGGGCCAACGTCCTGACTTTC
CDR3: CASSKTNQGQLFAGANVLTF

D: -
size: -
J: TRBJ1-1
V: TRBV11-2
DNA: TGTGCCAGCAGCGCAGATTGGGGCATGAACACTGAAGCTTTCTTT
CDR3: CASSADWGMNTEAFF

D: TRBD1
size: -
J: TRBJ1-1
V: TRBV3-1/TRBV3-2
DNA: TGTGCCAGCAGCCAAAGATTTCAAGGTTTACAGGGGGACACTGAAGCTTTCTTT
CDR3: CASSQRFQGLQGDTEAFF

D: TRBD1
size: -
J: TRBJ1-2
V: TRBV7-9
DNA: TGTGCCAGCAGCCTCGGGACAGATTATGGCTACACCTTC
CDR3: CASSLGTDYGYTF

D: TRBD2
size: once
J: TRBJ2-2
V: TRBV5-8
DNA: TGTGCCAGCAGCTGGACTAGCGGGAGGACCGGGGAGCTGTTTTTT
CDR3: CASSWTSGRTGELFF

D: TRBD1
size: -
J: TRBJ1-2
V: TRBV19
DNA: TGTGCCAGTAGTCGGGACAGACCCCCCACCGACTATGGCTACACCTTC
CDR3: CASSRDRPPTDYGYTF

D: TRBD1
size: -
J: TRBJ1-1
V: TRBV5-6
DNA: TGTGCCAGCAGCTATAGACAGGGGAACACTGAAGCTTTCTTT
CDR3: CASSYRQGNTEAFF

D: -
size: -
J: TRBJ2-3
V: TRBV5-4
DNA: TGTGCCAGCAGCTTTTCAGGGGAAGGGGCAGATACGCAGTATTTT
CDR3: CASSFSGEGADTQYF

D: TRBD2
size: -
J: TRBJ2-3
V: TRBV2
DNA: TGTGCCAGCAGTTTGCGGGGGGGAAGCACAGATACGCAGTATTTT
CDR3: CASSLRGGSTDTQYF

D: -
size: -
J: TRBJ2-3
V: TRBV28
DNA: TGTGCCAGCAGTTCAGGGGGGCGCACAGATACGCAGTATTTT
CDR3: CASSSGGRTDTQYF

D: TRBD1
size: -
J: TRBJ1-6
V: TRBV5-4
DNA: TGTGCCAGCAGCGGCGGACAGGGGGCTAGCTCCTATAATTCACCCCTCCACTTT
CDR3: CASSGGQGASSYNSPLHF

D: -
size: once
J: TRBJ1-2
V: TRBV18
DNA: TGTGCCAGCTCACCACCCGAACCAGGGAACTATGGCTACACCTTC
CDR3: CASSPPEPGNYGYTF

D: TRBD1
size: -
J: TRBJ1-6
V: TRBV5-1
DNA: TGCGCCAGCAGCTCCGGACAGGGTAATTCACCCCTCCACTTT
CDR3: CASSSGQGNSPLHF

D: -
size: -
J: TRBJ2-5
V: TRBV5-1
DNA: TGCGCCAGCAGCTTGGCCCCACCCCCAGTCAAAGAGACCCAGTACTTC
CDR3: CASSLAPPPVKETQYF

D: -
size: -
J: TRBJ1-3
V: TRBV4-1
DNA: TGCGCCAGCGGCGGAGGGGCCGGAAACACCATATATTTT
CDR3: CASGGGAGNTIYF

D: -
size: -
J: TRBJ1-2
V: TRBV5-1
DNA: TGCGCCAGCAGCCTCGCTGAGGGTATCTTGAACTATGGCTACACCTTC
CDR3: CASSLAEGILNYGYTF

D: TRBD1
size: once
J: TRBJ1-6
V: TRBV4-1
DNA: TGCGCCAGCAGCCTGGACAGGGGGAATTCACCCCTCCACTTT
CDR3: CASSLDRGNSPLHF

D: TRBD1
size: -
J: TRBJ1-2
V: TRBV24-1
DNA: TGTGCCACCAGTGAGGCAGGGGGCAACTATGGCTACACCTTC
CDR3: CATSEAGGNYGYTF

D: TRBD1
size: few
J: TRBJ2-2
V: TRBV24-1
DNA: TGTGCCACCAGTGATTATGGGACAGGGGGGGCCGGGGAGCTGTTTTTT
CDR3: CATSDYGTGGAGELFF

D: -
size: -
J: TRBJ2-3
V: TRBV5-5
DNA: TGTGCCAGCAGCTACAGGGATACGCAGTATTTT
CDR3: CASSYRDTQYF

D: -
size: -
J: TRBJ1-1
V: TRBV18
DNA: TGTGCCAGCTCATCGACAGTGGTTTTTCAGAGTGAAGCTTTCTTT
CDR3: CASSSTVVFQSEAFF

D: TRBD1
size: -
J: TRBJ1-5
V: TRBV27
DNA: TGTGCCAGCAGTACCGCCGGGACAGGGCCCAATCAGCCCCAGCATTTT
CDR3: CASSTAGTGPNQPQHF

D: TRBD1
size: -
J: TRBJ1-2
V: TRBV5-1
DNA: TGCGCCAGCAAGACAGGGGGCGAGGGCTATGGCTACACCTTC
CDR3: CASKTGGEGYGYTF

D: -
size: once
J: TRBJ1-6
V: TRBV14
DNA: TGTGCCAGCAGCCAAGGGCAGAATTCACCCCTCCACTTT
CDR3: CASSQGQNSPLHF

D: -
size: -
J: TRBJ1-1
V: TRBV2
DNA: TGTGCCAGCAGTGATCCCGGAAGGGGAGGCACTGAAGCTTTCTTT
CDR3: CASSDPGRGGTEAFF

D: TRBD1
size: -
J: TRBJ1-1
V: TRBV7-8
DNA: TGTGCCAGCAGTACCTCAGGGGGCGAAGCTTTCTTT
CDR3: CASSTSGGEAFF

D: TRBD1
size: -
J: TRBJ1-1
V: TRBV5-6
DNA: TGTGCCAGCAGCTTGGCCAGGGGGCTCACTGAAGCTTTCTTT
CDR3: CASSLARGLTEAFF

D: -
size: once
J: TRBJ1-2
V: TRBV29-1
DNA: TGCAGCGTCGGGACTGCAAGTTCTAACTATGGCTACACCTTC
CDR3: CSVGTASSNYGYTF

D: -
size: -
J: TRBJ1-5
V: TRBV6-5
DNA: TGTGCCAGTCGACAGAATCAGCCCCAGCATTTT
CDR3: CASRQNQPQHF

D: TRBD1
size: -
J: TRBJ1-1
V: TRBV13
DNA: TGTGCCAGCAGATCGACAGGGAGCACTGAAGCTTTCTTT
CDR3: CASRSTGSTEAFF

D: -
size: -
J: TRBJ2-2
V: TRBV11-2
DNA: TGTGCCAGCAGCTTCCTGTCTGGGGAGCTGTTTTTT
CDR3: CASSFLSGELFF

D: -
size: -
J: TRBJ2-2
V: TRBV19
DNA: TGTGCCAGTAGTCCCCAGACAGGGAACACCGGGGAGCTGTTTTTT
CDR3: CASSPQTGNTGELFF

D: -
size: -
J: TRBJ1-1
V: TRBV7-9
DNA: TGTGCCAGCAGCTCCAGGGTGAACACTGAAGCTTTCTTT
CDR3: CASSSRVNTEAFF

D: -
size: -
J: TRBJ1-1
V: TRBV6-5
DNA: TGTGCCAGCAGCCGATCCGGGAACACTGAAGCTTTCTTT
CDR3: CASSRSGNTEAFF

D: -
size: -
J: TRBJ1-3
V: TRBV3-1/TRBV3-2
DNA: TGTGCCAGCAGCCAAGTGATATCGCCGACTTCCTCTGGAAACACCATATATTTT
CDR3: CASSQVISPTSSGNTIYF

D: TRBD1
size: -
J: TRBJ1-5
V: TRBV27
DNA: TGTGCCAGCAGCCCGACAGGGGGCAATCAGCCCCAGCATTTT
CDR3: CASSPTGGNQPQHF

D: TRBD1
size: -
J: TRBJ1-1
V: TRBV6-5
DNA: TGTGCCAGCAGGAAGACAGGGAAGAACACTGAAGCTTTCTTT
CDR3: CASRKTGKNTEAFF

D: -
size: -
J: TRBJ1-3
V: TRBV20-1
DNA: TGCAGTGCTAGTGACAGAGGAAAATTCTCTGGAAACACCATATATTTT
CDR3: CSASDRGKFSGNTIYF

D: -
size: -
J: TRBJ1-2
V: TRBV11-3
DNA: TGTGCCAGCAGCTTAGGGCCCGTATCTTCCTATGGCTACACCTTC
CDR3: CASSLGPVSSYGYTF

D: -
size: -
J: TRBJ1-2
V: TRBV19
DNA: TGTGCCAGTAGTAATCCCTGGAGGGGGGGAGACTATGGCTACACCTTC
CDR3: CASSNPWRGGDYGYTF

D: TRBD1
size: -
J: TRBJ2-5
V: TRBV19
DNA: TGTGCCAGTGGGCTAAACCGGGACAGCAGAGATAGCCAGTACTTC
CDR3: CASGLNRDSRDSQYF